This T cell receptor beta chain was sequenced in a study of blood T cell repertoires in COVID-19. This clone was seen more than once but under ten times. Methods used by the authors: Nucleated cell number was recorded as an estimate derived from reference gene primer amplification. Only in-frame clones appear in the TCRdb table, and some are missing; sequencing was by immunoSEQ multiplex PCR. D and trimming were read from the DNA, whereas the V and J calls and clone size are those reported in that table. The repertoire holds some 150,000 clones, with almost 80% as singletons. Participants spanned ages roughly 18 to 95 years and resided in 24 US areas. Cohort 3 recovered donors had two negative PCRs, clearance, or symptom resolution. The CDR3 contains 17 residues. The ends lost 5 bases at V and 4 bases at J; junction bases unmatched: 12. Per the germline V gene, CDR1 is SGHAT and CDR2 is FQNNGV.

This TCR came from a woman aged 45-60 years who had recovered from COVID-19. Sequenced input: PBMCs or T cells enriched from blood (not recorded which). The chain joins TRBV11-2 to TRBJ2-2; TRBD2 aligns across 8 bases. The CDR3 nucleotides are TGTGCCAGCAGCCCTGTGTTGGGACTAGGGGGCACCGGGGAGCTGTTTTTT. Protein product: CASSPVLGLGGTGELFF.